The present entry profiles one T cell receptor beta chain with its context. No antigen is known for it. The record originates from a study of cytomegalovirus exposure and HLA in healthy donors. At the level of the study: Earlier results showed almost 120 million unique TCR beta sequences derived from some 190 million T cells.

The CDR3 consists of 16 residues. Looked up from germline, CDR1 is MGHDK and CDR2 is SYGVNS. Trimming took off 7 bases at V and 7 bases at J, with 23 bases between the two ends. 60 Vbeta and 13 Jbeta primers were used in PCR. TCRdb keeps only in-frame clones here, not all; method: immunoSEQ multiplex PCR. The sample has tens of thousands of clones; 78% are singletons. Study-level points and caveats: Cytomegalovirus status was reportedly diagnosed by the classifier with high specificity and sensitivity. Despite most TCR sequences being rare, some public TCRs occurred in many donors. An analysis was carried out later, and it reportedly showed fewer N-insertions in an Asian-associated ancestry cluster than the approximately 670-donor mean.

The chain uses TRBV25-1 and TRBJ2-1, with a weak D call TRBD2 (6 bases). The sequenced material came from PBMCs. This clonotype was obtained from a woman aged 40 to 50 in good health and CMV-seropositive. As DNA, the CDR3 is TGTGCCAGCACTCTCCCCGGGACTCTGGGGGGTAATGAGCAGTTCTTC. Its translation: CASTLPGTLGGNEQFF.